Presented here are 11 T cell receptor beta chains from one specimen sequenced in a study of shared clonotypes between healthy human individuals (dated by TCRdb to about 2020). Preparation of the library involved the immunoSEQ multiplex PCR assay. Not all clones reach the TCRdb copy of this immuneACCESS table, which keeps in-frame sequences only. Checked studies attribute under half of the gap to unresolved V genes and leave the rest unexplained. The sample includes roughly 700,000 clones, with around 90% observed a single time. The top ten clones comprise 30% to 35% of the sample. The specimen sequenced was memory CD8+ T cells from PBMCs. The cell subset or site label, read with the paper, signifies: CD45RO+ cells pooled with CCR7-negative TemRA cells. These receptor sequences come from a man between 18 and 35 years old in good health. Some clones in this sample may be carry-over from other donors' samples.

CDR3 protein: CASSPLSGQVYEQYF. CDR3 coding DNA: TGTGCCAGCAGTCCCCTCTCGGGACAGGTCTACGAGCAGTACTTC. The rearrangement links TRBV27 to TRBJ2-7, with 8 positions matching TRBD1. Germline V gene lookup returns CDR1 MNHEY and CDR2 SMNVEV (reference sequence). V lost 5 bases and J lost 3; bases outside the gene matches: 9. The CDR3 totals 15 residues.

V gene TRBV7-8 combines with J gene TRBJ2-3; 7 bases line up with TRBD2. With V trimmed by 1 base and J by 1 base, 8 bases remained unmatched. The germline CDR1 and CDR2 sequences are SGHVS and FQNEAQ. The CDR3 spans 17 residues. This chain's CDR3 is CASSLDQSGIGTDTQYF. The CDR3 DNA is TGTGCCAGCAGCTTAGACCAGAGCGGGATTGGCACAGATACGCAGTATTTT.

CDR3 loop: CASSIEPNPRRGQPQHF. In nucleotides, the CDR3 is TGTGCCAGTAGTATAGAGCCCAATCCCCGGCGGGGGCAGCCCCAGCATTTT. This sequence joins TRBV19 and TRBJ1-5; perhaps TRBD1 as D (5 bases). Trimming left V 0 bases short and J 7 bases short, with 19 bases between. The CDR3 extends over 17 amino acids. Germline CDR1 reads LNHDA; CDR2 reads SQIVND (reference sequence).

The chain combines TRBV9 with TRBJ1-5, with D possibly being TRBD1 (5 bases). The germline V gene encodes CDR1 SGDLS and CDR2 YYNGEE. Deletions cut 4 bases from V and 5 bases from J, with 13 bases between. This CDR3 comprises 14 residues. The CDR3 nucleotides are TGTGCCAGCAGCCCGGGGCAGTTCTATCAGCCCCAGCATTTT. Translated, it gives CASSPGQFYQPQHF.

This clone was observed a handful of times. The chain uses TRBV7-6 and TRBJ1-1; D not certain. CDR1 SGHVS and CDR2 FNYEAQ come from the germline V gene. This CDR3 is built from 13 residues. V lost 4 bases, J lost 1 base, and 7 bases lay in between. The chain's CDR3 is CASSSTPNTEAFF. CDR3 nucleotide sequence: TGTGCCAGCAGCTCGACACCGAACACTGAAGCTTTCTTT.

This clone was recorded once. CDR3 region: CASSAYRVTYNEQFF. CDR3 coding DNA: TGTGCCAGCAGTGCGTACAGGGTTACCTACAATGAGCAGTTCTTC. The chain combines TRBV6-5 with TRBJ2-1; tentatively, D is TRBD1 (6 bases). Trimming shortened V by 5 bases and J by 2 bases, and 13 bases separated the two germline ends. Germline V lookup: CDR1 MNHEY, CDR2 SVGAGI. The CDR3 spans 15 residues.

As concerns this clone: Other DNA sequences within the sample encode an identical CDR3. The chain carries TRBV7-9 and TRBJ2-7, with D perhaps matching TRBD1 or TRBD2 (7 bases each). CDR3 length: 14 amino acids. V was shortened by 1 base and J by 3 bases, with 10 bases between the two germline ends. The germline gives CDR1 SEHNR, CDR2 FQNEAQ (reference sequence). The CDR3 DNA sequence: TGTGCCAGCAGCTTAGTCAGGGGGGGCTACGAGCAGTACTTC. Translation: CASSLVRGGYEQYF.

The chain is built from TRBV2 and TRBJ2-1, with 13 nucleotides matching TRBD2. Trimming took 5 bases from V and 6 from J; bases not matched to a gene: 10. CDR3 length equals 17 residues. Looked up from germline, CDR1 is SNHLY and CDR2 is FYNNEI. In nucleotides, the CDR3 is TGTGCCAGCAGTCAGGCGAAGACTAGCGGGAGGCTCAATGAGCAGTTCTTC. This sequence encodes CASSQAKTSGRLNEQFF.

The chain is built from TRBV18 and TRBJ1-2, with D uncertain. The CDR3 has 14 residues. Germline CDR1 KGHSH, CDR2 LQKENI. Deletions cut 4 bases from V and 0 bases from J, with 9 bases between. This CDR3 is CASSLGGANYGYTF. The CDR3 bases are TGTGCCAGCTCACTTGGCGGAGCTAACTATGGCTACACCTTC.

V usage is TRBV7-3 and J usage is TRBJ2-1; TRBD2 matches at 15 bases. CDR1 is SGHTA and CDR2 is FQGTGA in the germline V gene. J was trimmed by 5 bases and V by 2 bases; bases with no gene match: 4. The CDR3 is made up of 17 amino acids. The CDR3 nucleotides read TGTGCCAGCAGCTTACGCGGACTAGCGGGAGGGGACAATGAGCAGTTCTTC. Its protein product is CASSLRGLAGGDNEQFF.

V usage is TRBV27 and J usage is TRBJ1-2, with D possibly TRBD1 on 5 matching bases. V was shortened by 0 bases and J by 7 bases, with 12 bases between the two germline ends. Germline CDR1 and CDR2: MNHEY and SMNVEV (reference sequence). The CDR3 length is 14 residues. The CDR3 here is CASSLSTGHGGYTF. CDR3 nucleotides: TGTGCCAGCAGTTTATCGACGGGGCACGGTGGCTACACCTTC.